The entry below gives a single TCR beta chain sequence along with its context. Its antigen is not identified. Trimming pared 5 bases from V and 0 bases from J, leaving 10 bases between. The CDR3 is made up of 15 amino acids. The germline V gene encodes CDR1 MDHEN and CDR2 SYDVKM. These data originate in a study of shared clonotypes between healthy human individuals. Execution of the assay was at deep level. Genomic DNA of each subset was evenly split across several immunoSEQ plates. The repertoire was sequenced with immunoSEQ multiplex PCR; TCRdb's copy has only in-frame clones and lacks some. The table includes some 1,600,000 clones, approximately 98% detected once. Study findings and constraints: In general, naive subsets displayed greater estimated richness than memory subsets did.

The chain carries TRBV28 and TRBJ1-4; D possibly corresponds to TRBD1 (6 bases). The sample consisted of naive CD4+ T cells sorted from blood. As to subset: CD45RA+ positively selected. This TCR derives from a man aged 25 to 40 in good health. This chain's CDR3 is CASSPDRATNEKLFF. The DNA of the CDR3 is TGTGCCAGCAGTCCGGACAGAGCAACTAATGAAAAACTGTTTTTT.